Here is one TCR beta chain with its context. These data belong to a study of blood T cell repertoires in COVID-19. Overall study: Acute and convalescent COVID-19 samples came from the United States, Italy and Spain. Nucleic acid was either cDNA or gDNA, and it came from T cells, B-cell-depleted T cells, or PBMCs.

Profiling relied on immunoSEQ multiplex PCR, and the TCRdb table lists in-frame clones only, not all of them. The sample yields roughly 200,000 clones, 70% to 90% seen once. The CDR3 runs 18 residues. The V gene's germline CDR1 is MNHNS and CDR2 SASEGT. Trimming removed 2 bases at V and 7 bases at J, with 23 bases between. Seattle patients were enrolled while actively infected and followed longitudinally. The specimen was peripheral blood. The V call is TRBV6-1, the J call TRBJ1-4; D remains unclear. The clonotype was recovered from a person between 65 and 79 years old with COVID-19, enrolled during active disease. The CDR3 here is CASSELQGGGRLGEKLFF. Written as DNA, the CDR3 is TGTGCCAGCAGTGAATTACAAGGCGGCGGTAGGTTGGGTGAAAAACTGTTTTTT.